The 15 T cell receptor beta chains below come from one sample, sequenced in a study of T cells after posttransplantation cyclophosphamide. Profiled with immunoSEQ multiplex PCR; TCRdb holds only in-frame clones, not every one. Found here are tens of thousands of clones, no singletons; the ten largest cover about 2%. Specimen: PBMCs. The receptors were sampled from a man aged 40-55 years in good health, CMV-negative, and a related stem cell transplant donor.

This clone has a count of ten or more. The junction shows a germline mismatch at one end, possibly a read error. This sequence joins TRBV18 and TRBJ2-4; 8 positions agree with TRBD1. CDR1 and CDR2 from the germline V gene are KGHSH and LQKENI. This CDR3 region has 11 residues. The CDR3 DNA reads as TGTGCCAGCTCACCTGGGCAGGGGGCGGACTTC. Its protein product is CASSPGQGADF.

DNA for the CDR3: TGTGCCAGCAGCGTGGGGAACAGGGCTCCTGACAAAAACATTCAGTACTTC. Its protein product is CASSVGNRAPDKNIQYF. V gene TRBV9 combines with J gene TRBJ2-4; perhaps TRBD1 as D (6 bases). The germline gives CDR1 SGDLS, CDR2 YYNGEE. The CDR3 runs 17 residues. V gave up 2 bases and J gave up 3 bases, with 18 bases separating them.

This clone was observed at least ten times. The V call is TRBV19, the J call TRBJ1-2; TRBD1 aligns across 8 bases. There are 16 residues in the CDR3. Looked up from germline, CDR1 is LNHDA and CDR2 is SQIVND (reference sequence). V shed 5 bases and J 5 bases; nucleotides not matched to a gene: 13. The CDR3 here is CASSVGQGAVGYGYTF. The CDR3 nucleotides read TGTGCCAGTAGTGTCGGTCAGGGGGCGGTTGGGTATGGCTACACCTTC.

The table lists this clone with many counts. This chain joins TRBV6-6 and TRBJ1-4; D is possibly TRBD1 (6 bases). The CDR3 runs to 12 residues. Germline V gene data show CDR1 as MNHNY and CDR2 as SVGAGI (reference sequence). The V end lost 6 bases, the J end lost 7 bases, and 9 bases lay between the germline ends. CDR3 nucleotide sequence: TGTGCCAGCAGAGGGACATCTGAAAAACTGTTTTTT. Residues: CASRGTSEKLFF.

CDR3 DNA: TGTGCCAGCAGCGTAATGGGGAGTAATGAGCAGTTCTTC. It codes for CASSVMGSNEQFF. V usage is TRBV9 and J usage is TRBJ2-1; possible D gene TRBD2, 5 bases. V lost 1 base and J 7 bases, leaving 9 bases between the germline ends. The CDR3 consists of 13 residues. Germline V gene lookup returns CDR1 SGDLS and CDR2 YYNGEE.

This clone has a count of ten or more. J is TRBJ1-4 and V is TRBV5-1; tentatively, D is TRBD1 (5 bases). In germline, CDR1 is SGHRS, CDR2 YFSETQ. The CDR3 loop spans 15 amino acids. Trimming pared 0 bases from V and 3 bases from J, leaving 9 bases between. DNA of the CDR3: TGCGCCAGCAGCTTGGAGGGGCAGGCTAATGAAAAACTGTTTTTT. Translated: CASSLEGQANEKLFF.

The chain joins TRBV27 to TRBJ2-1; D perhaps matches TRBD2 (5 bases). Germline loops: CDR1 MNHEY, CDR2 SMNVEV (reference sequence). V was shortened by 4 bases and J by 4 bases, with 11 bases between the two germline ends. This CDR3 has 14 amino acids. The CDR3 sequence is CASSSRGTYNEQFF. The CDR3 DNA sequence: TGTGCCAGCAGTTCCCGGGGTACGTACAATGAGCAGTTCTTC.

This clone was seen a few times. Sequence at one end of the junction differs from germline and may be a read error. The V and J genes are TRBV5-1 and TRBJ1-1; the match to TRBD1 covers 7 bases. Germline lookup yields CDR1 SGHRS and CDR2 YFSETQ. This CDR3 has 14 residues. CDR3 region: CASSLGETGIIAFF. The CDR3 DNA reads as TGTGCCAGCAGCTTGGGCGAGACAGGGATAATAGCTTTCTTT. Supplemented by reference TRBV5-1 and TRBJ1-1, the full variable domain reads KAGVTQTPRYLIKTRGQQVTLSCSPISGHRSVSWYQQTPGQGLQFLFEYFSETQRNKGNFPGRFSGRQFSNSRSEMNVSTLELGDSALYLCASSLGETGIIAFFGQGTRLTVV.

The sample holds a few counts of this clone. The J gene is TRBJ2-5, the V gene TRBV5-5, with D possibly being TRBD1 (6 bases). Trimming took off 1 base at V and 4 bases at J, with 11 bases between the two ends. The CDR3 has 14 residues. Germline V gene sequence: CDR1 SGHKS, CDR2 YYEKEE (reference sequence). CDR3 in amino acids: CASSLQSGVETQYF. The CDR3, as DNA: TGTGCCAGCAGCTTGCAGTCAGGGGTAGAGACCCAGTACTTC.

This clone came up many times. This chain links TRBV6-6 with TRBJ2-1; 10 bases are a match to TRBD2. V gave up 6 bases and J gave up 4 bases; unmatched junction bases: 3. Germline CDR1 MNHNY, CDR2 SVGAGI (reference sequence). The CDR3 is 14 amino acids. The CDR3 sequence is CASRSSGGYNEQFF. The CDR3 coding sequence is TGTGCCAGCAGATCTAGCGGGGGATACAATGAGCAGTTCTTC.

This clone was observed at least ten times. The chain has TRBV6-1 and TRBJ2-7, with D perhaps matching TRBD2 (6 bases). The CDR3 consists of 12 residues. Germline CDR1 and CDR2: MNHNS and SASEGT. V was pared by 8 bases and J by 3 bases, with 11 bases between. The CDR3 here is CASLGEDYEQYF. CDR3 coding DNA: TGTGCCAGCCTTGGGGAGGACTACGAGCAGTACTTC.

Only a few counts were recorded for this clone. The chain couples TRBV27 to TRBJ1-3; tentatively, D is TRBD1 (5 bases). V was trimmed by 5 bases and J by 0 bases, leaving 11 bases between them. CDR1 and CDR2 (germline): MNHEY, SMNVEV (reference sequence). The CDR3 totals 15 residues. CDR3 DNA sequence: TGTGCCAGCAGTATACAAGGGGTCTCTGGAAACACCATATATTTT. Amino acid sequence: CASSIQGVSGNTIYF.

At least ten counts were recorded for this clone. The V gene is TRBV5-4, the J gene TRBJ1-2, with TRBD1 matching over 7 bases. Germline CDR1 SGHNT, CDR2 YYREEE (reference sequence). The CDR3 extends over 15 amino acids. J lost 1 base, V lost 0 bases, and 3 bases had no gene match. This CDR3 is CASSLGTGDNYGYTF. The CDR3 DNA reads as TGTGCCAGCAGCTTGGGAACAGGGGATAACTATGGCTACACCTTC.

This clone was recorded many times. The J gene is TRBJ2-1, the V gene TRBV5-1; 7 bases match TRBD1. The V and J ends lost 7 bases and 5 bases, in that order; junction bases with no gene match: 6. The V gene's germline CDR1 is SGHRS and CDR2 YFSETQ. This CDR3 is 13 amino acids long. For the CDR3, the DNA is TGCGCCAGCTCCGGGACAGTCGACAATGAGCAGTTCTTC. This codes for CASSGTVDNEQFF.

Ten or more counts support this clone. This rearrangement joins TRBV7-3 to TRBJ1-1, with D maybe TRBD1 (6 bases). CDR3 length: 19 residues. V lost 4 bases and J 0 bases, leaving 24 bases between the germline ends. The germline V gene encodes CDR1 SGHTA and CDR2 FQGTGA. The DNA of the CDR3 is TGTGCCAGCAGCTACTCAACAGGGCTGAAGGACCCTATGAACACTGAAGCTTTCTTT. Its protein product is CASSYSTGLKDPMNTEAFF.